These 9 T cell receptor beta chains were sequenced from one sample in a study of early T cells in non-severe SARS-CoV-2 infection. TCRdb used MiXCR to reprocess the 5' RACE reads, holding one entry per CDR3 protein. This sample has 65,000 to 85,000 distinct CDR3 sequences, with roughly a sixth found just once. The specimen was whole blood. The receptors come from an adult who was a healthcare worker with PCR-confirmed SARS-CoV-2 infection or an uninfected control (not recorded which).

This clonotype was seen a few times. The J gene is TRBJ2-1, the V gene TRBV6-1; 9 positions agree with TRBD1. Germline CDR1 MNHNS, CDR2 SASEGT. Trimming cost V 5 bases and J 6 bases; bases outside gene matches: 5. The CDR3 consists of 14 residues. CDR3 DNA: TGTGCCAGCAGTCGGACAGGGGTTTTCAATGAGCAGTTCTTC. This codes for CASSRTGVFNEQFF.

Comment on this clonotype: A read error may be the cause here, since a much bigger clone is one base away. V is TRBV19 and J is TRBJ1-2; D is uncertain. Germline V lookup: CDR1 LNHDA, CDR2 SQIVND (reference sequence). The CDR3 extends over 13 amino acids. In nucleotides, the CDR3 is TGTGCCGGTAGTGTGACTCGGAACTATGGCTACACCTTC. It specifies CAGSVTRNYGYTF.

J is TRBJ2-7 and V is TRBV27; 7 bases map to TRBD2. CDR3 length: 16 amino acids. Germline assignment: CDR1 MNHEY and CDR2 SMNVEV (reference sequence). The trim removed 4 bases at V and 2 bases at J, leaving 11 bases unmatched. CDR3 in DNA: TGTGCCAGCAGTTCTGGGACGGGACTACCCCCCTACGAGCAGTACTTC. Protein: CASSSGTGLPPYEQYF.

The J gene is TRBJ2-1, the V gene TRBV20-1; 9 bases agree with TRBD2. Trimming at V came to 5 bases and at J to 3 bases, leaving 8 bases not matched to a gene. The CDR3 consists of 15 residues. The germline CDR1 and CDR2 sequences are DFQATT and SNEGSKA (reference sequence). CDR3: CSAGRAGGNYNEQFF. The CDR3 bases are TGCAGTGCTGGCCGTGCGGGGGGGAACTACAATGAGCAGTTCTTC.

J is TRBJ2-3 and V is TRBV5-6; the D call may be TRBD1 or TRBD2 (5 bases each). V lost 6 bases to trimming and J lost 4 bases, with 12 bases between them. This CDR3 is 13 amino acids long. Germline V gene lookup returns CDR1 SGHDT and CDR2 YYEEEE. CDR3 protein: CASKVGASDTQYF. CDR3 sequence (DNA): TGTGCCAGCAAGGTCGGGGCCTCAGATACGCAGTATTTT.

The rearrangement joins TRBV3-1 to TRBJ2-1, with a possible D match to TRBD1 (7 bases). The CDR3 covers 16 residues. Between the trimmed V and J ends, which lost 5 bases and 0 bases, there was a span of 14 bases. Germline CDR1 reads LGHDT; CDR2 reads YNNKEL (reference sequence). CDR3 sequence: CASSTPGGSSYNEQFF. Written as DNA, the CDR3 is TGTGCCAGCAGCACCCCAGGGGGGAGCTCCTACAATGAGCAGTTCTTC.

This clonotype occurred many times. The V gene is TRBV5-1, the J gene TRBJ2-1; 7 nucleotides match TRBD2. Germline V gene sequence: CDR1 SGHRS, CDR2 YFSETQ. V dropped 2 bases and J dropped 4; count of bases not matched to a gene: 9. The CDR3 is made up of 16 amino acids. The DNA of the CDR3 is TGCGCCAGCAGCTTAGGAGGGAGGGAGGGGTACAATGAGCAGTTCTTC. Amino acids: CASSLGGREGYNEQFF.

The chain combines TRBV7-9 with TRBJ2-7; tentative D call: TRBD2 (5 bases). Deletions cut 4 bases from V and 7 bases from J, with 14 bases between. Germline V lookup: CDR1 SEHNR, CDR2 FQNEAQ (reference sequence). The CDR3 runs 13 residues. The CDR3 loop reads CASSSPRRAEQYF. DNA for the CDR3: TGTGCCAGCAGCTCCCCAAGGCGGGCTGAGCAGTACTTC.

The chain carries TRBV6-5 and TRBJ2-5, with TRBD1 matching over 9 bases. Trimming at V came to 9 bases and at J to 2 bases, leaving 10 bases not matched to a gene. Germline loops: CDR1 MNHEY, CDR2 SVGAGI. The CDR3 runs 15 residues. The CDR3 coding sequence is TGTGCCAGTTCGACGGGACAGGGCCTGCAAGAGACCCAGTACTTC. This sequence encodes CASSTGQGLQETQYF.